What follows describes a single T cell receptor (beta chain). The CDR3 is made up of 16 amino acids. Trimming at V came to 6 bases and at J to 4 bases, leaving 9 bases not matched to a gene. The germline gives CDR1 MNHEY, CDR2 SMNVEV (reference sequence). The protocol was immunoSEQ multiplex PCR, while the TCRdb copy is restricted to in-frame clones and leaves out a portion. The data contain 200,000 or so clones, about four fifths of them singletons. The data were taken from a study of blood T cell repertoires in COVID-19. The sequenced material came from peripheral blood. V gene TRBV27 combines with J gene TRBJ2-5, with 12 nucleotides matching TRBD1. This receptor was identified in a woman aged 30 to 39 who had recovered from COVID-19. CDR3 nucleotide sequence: TGTGCCAGCAGCCGTCGGGACAGGGGGCCGGTAGAGACCCAGTACTTC. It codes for CASSRRDRGPVETQYF.